This T cell receptor (beta chain) was recovered during a study of cytomegalovirus exposure and HLA in healthy donors. PCR primers comprised 60 Vbeta and 13 Jbeta primers. Profiled with immunoSEQ multiplex PCR; TCRdb holds only in-frame clones, not every one. This sample contains over 100,000 clones. As to this clone: Distinct nucleotide sequences in the sample also encode this CDR3.

The germline V and J ends were trimmed by 1 base and 3 bases, with 8 bases remaining between them. Looked up from germline, CDR1 is MNHNS and CDR2 is SASEGT. The CDR3 is 14 amino acids. The chain has TRBV6-1 and TRBJ2-3, with D tentatively TRBD1 (5 bases). The specimen was PBMCs. This clonotype originated in a middle-aged man in good health and CMV-seropositive. The CDR3 reads CASSEGGATDTQYF. CDR3 bases: TGTGCCAGCAGTGAAGGGGGCGCGACAGATACGCAGTATTTT.